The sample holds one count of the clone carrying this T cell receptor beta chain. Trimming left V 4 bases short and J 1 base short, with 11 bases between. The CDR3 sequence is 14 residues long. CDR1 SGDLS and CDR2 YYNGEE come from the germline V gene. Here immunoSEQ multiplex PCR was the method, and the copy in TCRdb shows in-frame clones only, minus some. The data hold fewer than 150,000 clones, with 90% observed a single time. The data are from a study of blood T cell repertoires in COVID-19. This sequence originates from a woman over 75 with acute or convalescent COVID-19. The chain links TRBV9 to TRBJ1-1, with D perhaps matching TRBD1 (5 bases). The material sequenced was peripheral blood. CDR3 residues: CASSPVGQNTEAFF. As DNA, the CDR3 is TGTGCCAGCAGCCCAGTCGGACAGAACACTGAAGCTTTCTTT. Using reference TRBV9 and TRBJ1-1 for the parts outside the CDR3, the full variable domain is DSGVTQTPKHLITATGQRVTLRCSPRSGDLSVYWYQQSLDQGLQFLIQYYNGEERAKGNILERFSAQQFPDLHSELNLSSLELGDSALYFCASSPVGQNTEAFFGQGTRLTVV.